The clone carrying this T cell receptor beta chain was found many times. V lost 3 bases to trimming and J lost 7 bases; unmatched junction nucleotides: 8. CDR1 is KGHSH, CDR2 LQKENI, per germline. The CDR3 is 15 amino acids. Donation came from healthy Caucasian individuals in Russia who were aged 6 to 90. No fewer than 6 micrograms of total RNA were isolated from every sample. This entry belongs to a study of blood T cells in healthy people across ages. The overall study: Template-switching capture recovered about one barcoded beta molecule per two T cells.

A second PCR, run for about 6 to 12 cycles, used a sample-barcoded 5' primer plus a J-beta primer mix. Each single sample gave us at least 2.5 million CDR3-containing paired-end reads. TCRdb re-called the 5' RACE reads with MiXCR, one entry per CDR3 protein. This sample has about 1.7 million distinct CDR3 sequences, with 28% found just once. This TCR derives from a woman in her 30s in good health. Sequencing was done on a sample of blood. The chain employs TRBV18 and TRBJ2-1; 8 positions agree with TRBD2. The CDR3 sequence: CASSPNYGGENEQFF. Written as DNA, the CDR3 is TGTGCCAGCTCACCGAATTACGGGGGGGAGAATGAGCAGTTCTTC.